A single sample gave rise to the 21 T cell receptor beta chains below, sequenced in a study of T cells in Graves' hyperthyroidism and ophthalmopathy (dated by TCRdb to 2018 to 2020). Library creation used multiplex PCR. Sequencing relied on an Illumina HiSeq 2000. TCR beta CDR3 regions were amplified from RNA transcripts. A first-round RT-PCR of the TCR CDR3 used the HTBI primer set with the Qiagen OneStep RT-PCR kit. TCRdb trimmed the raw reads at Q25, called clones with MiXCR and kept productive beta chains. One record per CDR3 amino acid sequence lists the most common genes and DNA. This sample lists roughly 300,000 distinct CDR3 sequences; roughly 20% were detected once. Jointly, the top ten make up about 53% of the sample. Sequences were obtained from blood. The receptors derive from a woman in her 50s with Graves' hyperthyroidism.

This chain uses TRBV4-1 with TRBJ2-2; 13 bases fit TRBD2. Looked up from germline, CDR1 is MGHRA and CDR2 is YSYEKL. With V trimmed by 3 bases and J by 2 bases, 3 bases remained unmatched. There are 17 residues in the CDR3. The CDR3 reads CASSQGTSGINTGELFF. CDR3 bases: TGCGCCAGCAGCCAGGGGACTAGCGGGATTAACACCGGGGAGCTGTTTTTT.

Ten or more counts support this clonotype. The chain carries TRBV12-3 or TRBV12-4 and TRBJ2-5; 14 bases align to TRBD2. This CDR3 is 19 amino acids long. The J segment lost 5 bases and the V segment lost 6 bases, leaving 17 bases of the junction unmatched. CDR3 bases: TGTGCCAGCAGACTCACCGGACCGGGACTAGCGGGAGTCGGCGAGACCCAGTACTTC. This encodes CASRLTGPGLAGVGETQYF.

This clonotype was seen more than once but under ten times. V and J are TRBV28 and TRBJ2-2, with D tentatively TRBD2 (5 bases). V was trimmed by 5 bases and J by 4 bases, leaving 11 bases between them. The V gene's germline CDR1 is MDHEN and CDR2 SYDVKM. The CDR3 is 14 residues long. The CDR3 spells CASSNSEFTGELFF. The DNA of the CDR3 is TGTGCCAGCAGTAATAGCGAATTCACCGGGGAGCTGTTTTTT.

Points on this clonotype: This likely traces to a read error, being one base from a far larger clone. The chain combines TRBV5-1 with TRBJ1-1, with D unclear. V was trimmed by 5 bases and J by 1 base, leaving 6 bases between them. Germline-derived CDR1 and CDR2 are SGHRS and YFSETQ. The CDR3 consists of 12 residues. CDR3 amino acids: CASRAGNTEAFF. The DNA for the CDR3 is TGCGCCAGCAGGGCGGGGAACACTGAAGCTTTCTTT.

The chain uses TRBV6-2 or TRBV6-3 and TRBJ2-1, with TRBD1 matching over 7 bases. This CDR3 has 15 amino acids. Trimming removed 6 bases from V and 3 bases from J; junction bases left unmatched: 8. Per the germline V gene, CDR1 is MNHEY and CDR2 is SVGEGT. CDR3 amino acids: CASRSRDSIYNEQFF. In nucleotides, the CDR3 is TGTGCCAGCAGATCCCGGGACAGCATCTACAATGAGCAGTTCTTC.

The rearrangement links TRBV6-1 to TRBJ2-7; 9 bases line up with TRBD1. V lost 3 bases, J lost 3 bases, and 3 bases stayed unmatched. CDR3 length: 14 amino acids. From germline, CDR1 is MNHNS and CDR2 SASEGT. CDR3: CASSDRDRVYEQYV. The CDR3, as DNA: TGTGCCAGCAGTGACCGGGACAGGGTCTACGAGCAGTACGTC.

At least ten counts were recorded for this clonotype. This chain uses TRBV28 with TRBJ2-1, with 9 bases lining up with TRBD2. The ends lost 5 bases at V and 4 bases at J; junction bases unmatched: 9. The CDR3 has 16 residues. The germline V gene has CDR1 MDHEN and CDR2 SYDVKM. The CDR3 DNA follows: TGTGCCAGCAGTCCGATGACTAGCGGCGCTTACAATGAGCAGTTCTTC. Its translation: CASSPMTSGAYNEQFF.

As DNA, the CDR3 is TGTGCCAGCGCAGCGGGAGTAGAGACCCAGTACTTC. It codes for CASAAGVETQYF. The chain has TRBV28 and TRBJ2-5, with 8 nucleotides matching TRBD2. The germline V gene has CDR1 MDHEN and CDR2 SYDVKM. This CDR3 comprises 12 residues. J gave up 4 bases and V 8 bases, and 3 bases lay outside the gene matches.

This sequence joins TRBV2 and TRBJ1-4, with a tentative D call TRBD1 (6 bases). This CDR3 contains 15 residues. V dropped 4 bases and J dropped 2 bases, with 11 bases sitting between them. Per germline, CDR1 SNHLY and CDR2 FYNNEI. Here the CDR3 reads CASSGVGATNEKLFF. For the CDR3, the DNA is TGTGCCAGCAGTGGAGTGGGGGCGACTAATGAAAAACTGTTTTTT. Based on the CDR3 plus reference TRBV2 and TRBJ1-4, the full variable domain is EPEVTQTPSHQVTQMGQEVILRCVPISNHLYFYWYRQILGQKVEFLVSFYNNEISEKSEIFDDQFSVERPDGSNFTLKIRSTKLEDSAMYFCASSGVGATNEKLFFGSGTQLSVL.

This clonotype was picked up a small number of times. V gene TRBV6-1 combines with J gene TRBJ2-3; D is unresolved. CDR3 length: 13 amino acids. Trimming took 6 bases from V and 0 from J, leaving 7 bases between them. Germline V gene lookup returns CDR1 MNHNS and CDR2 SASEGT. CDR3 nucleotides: TGTGCCAGCAGGGATAGTAGCACAGATACGCAGTATTTT. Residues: CASRDSSTDTQYF.

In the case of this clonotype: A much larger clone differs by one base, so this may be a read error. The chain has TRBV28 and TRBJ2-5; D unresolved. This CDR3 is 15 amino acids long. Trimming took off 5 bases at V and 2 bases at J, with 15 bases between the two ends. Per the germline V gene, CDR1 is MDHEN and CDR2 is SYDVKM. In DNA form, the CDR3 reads TGTGCCAGCAGTGATCCTTCGGGCGGACAAGAGACCCAGTACTTC. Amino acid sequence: CASSDPSGGQETQYF.

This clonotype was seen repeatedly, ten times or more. The CDR3 here is CAWTYLASGEGETQYF. The CDR3 DNA is TGTGCCTGGACTTATCTCGCTAGCGGAGAGGGAGAGACCCAGTACTTC. The chain links TRBV30 to TRBJ2-5; TRBD2 matches 7 bases. CDR3 length: 16 residues. From germline, CDR1 is GTSNPN and CDR2 SVGIG (reference sequence). The junction had 15 bases not matched to a gene; V was cut back by 4 bases and J by 4 bases.

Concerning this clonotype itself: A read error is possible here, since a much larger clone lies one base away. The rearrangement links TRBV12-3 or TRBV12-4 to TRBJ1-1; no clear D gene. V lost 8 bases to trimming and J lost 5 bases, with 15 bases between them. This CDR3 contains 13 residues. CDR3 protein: CASLDPTLTEAFF. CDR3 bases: TGTGCCAGCCTAGACCCGACTCTGACTGAAGCTTTCTTT.

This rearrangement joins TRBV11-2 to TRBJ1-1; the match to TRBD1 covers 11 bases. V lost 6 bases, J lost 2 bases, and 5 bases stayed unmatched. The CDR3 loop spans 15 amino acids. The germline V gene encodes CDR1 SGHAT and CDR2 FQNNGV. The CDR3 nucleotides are TGTGCCAGCAGACGGGACAGGGGGTCTAACACTGAAGCTTTCTTT. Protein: CASRRDRGSNTEAFF.

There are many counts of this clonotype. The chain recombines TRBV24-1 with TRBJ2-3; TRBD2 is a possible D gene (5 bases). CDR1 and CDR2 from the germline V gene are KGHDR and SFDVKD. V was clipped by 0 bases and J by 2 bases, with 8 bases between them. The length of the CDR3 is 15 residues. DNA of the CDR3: TGTGCCACCAGTGATTTGCAGGACTCCACAGATACGCAGTATTTT. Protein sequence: CATSDLQDSTDTQYF.

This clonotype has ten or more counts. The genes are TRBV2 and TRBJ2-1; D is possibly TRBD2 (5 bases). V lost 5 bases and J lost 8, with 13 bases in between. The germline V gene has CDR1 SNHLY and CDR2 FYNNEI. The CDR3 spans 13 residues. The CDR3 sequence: CASSSDLFHEQFF. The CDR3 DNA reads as TGTGCCAGCAGTTCGGACTTGTTCCATGAGCAGTTCTTC.

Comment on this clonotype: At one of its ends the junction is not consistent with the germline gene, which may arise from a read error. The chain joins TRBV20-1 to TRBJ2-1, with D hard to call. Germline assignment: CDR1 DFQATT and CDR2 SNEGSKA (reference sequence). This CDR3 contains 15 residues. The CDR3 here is CSARDEIGSYNEQFF. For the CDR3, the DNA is TGCAGTGCCAGAGACGAGATAGGCTCCTACAATGAGCAGTTCTTC.

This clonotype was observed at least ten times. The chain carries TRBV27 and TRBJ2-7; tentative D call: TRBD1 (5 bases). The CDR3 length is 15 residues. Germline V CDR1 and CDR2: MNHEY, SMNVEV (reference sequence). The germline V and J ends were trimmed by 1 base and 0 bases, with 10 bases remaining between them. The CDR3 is CASSLFPGPSYEQYF. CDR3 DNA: TGTGCCAGCAGTTTATTCCCAGGGCCCTCCTACGAGCAGTACTTC.

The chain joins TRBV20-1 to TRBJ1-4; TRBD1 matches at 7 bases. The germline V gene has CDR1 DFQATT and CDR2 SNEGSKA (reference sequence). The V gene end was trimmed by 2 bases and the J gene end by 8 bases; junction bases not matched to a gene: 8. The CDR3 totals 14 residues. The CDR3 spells CSARKGQTGEKLFF. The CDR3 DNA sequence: TGCAGTGCTAGAAAGGGACAGACGGGGGAAAAACTGTTTTTT.

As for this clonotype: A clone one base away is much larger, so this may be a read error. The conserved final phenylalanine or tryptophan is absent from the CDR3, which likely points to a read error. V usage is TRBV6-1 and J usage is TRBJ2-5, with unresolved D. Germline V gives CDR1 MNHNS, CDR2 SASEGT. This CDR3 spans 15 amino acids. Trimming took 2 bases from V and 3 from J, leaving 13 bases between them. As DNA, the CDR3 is TGTGCCAGCAGTGAATTGGGCAGAGGAAAAGAGACCCAGTACTCC. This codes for CASSELGRGKETQYS.

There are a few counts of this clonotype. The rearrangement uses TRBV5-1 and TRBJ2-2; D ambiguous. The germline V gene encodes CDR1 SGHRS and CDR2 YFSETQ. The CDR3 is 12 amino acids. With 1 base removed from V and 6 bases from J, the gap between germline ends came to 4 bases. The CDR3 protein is CASSLSAGELFF. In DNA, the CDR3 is TGCGCCAGCAGCTTGTCTGCCGGGGAGCTGTTTTTT.